A selection of T cell receptor beta chains follows, all from one sample in a study of OX40 agonist ivuxolimab in advanced cancers. Only in-frame clones appear in the TCRdb table, and some are missing; sequencing was by immunoSEQ multiplex PCR. This sample has fewer than 13,000 clones, with 70% to 80% found just once. Material: CD4+ or CD8+ T cells sorted from blood, obtained in a trial of the OX40 agonist ivuxolimab. The receptor set was obtained from an adult with an advanced solid tumor such as melanoma, head and neck, liver or kidney cancer. CDR3s leave out the opening cysteine and the closing phenylalanine or tryptophan.

v_gene	j_gene	CDR3aa
TRBV7-9	TRBJ2-7	ASAEGTGYSSSYEQY
TRBV4-1	TRBJ1-2	ASSHGQGHGYT
TRBV7-8	TRBJ2-3	ASSYPRDGHTDTQY
TRBV5-1	TRBJ2-7	ASSLDDRDRRSNYEQY
TRBV7-9	TRBJ2-7	ASSLNTYEQY
TRBV9	TRBJ1-2	ASSVDGGGYT
TRBV29-1	TRBJ1-3	SVRDRDYGNTIY
TRBV27	TRBJ1-2	ASSLRQGYGYT
TRBV19	TRBJ2-7	ASSIYGHGSSYEQY
TRBV19	TRBJ2-1	ATSGRGQDEQF
TRBV29-1	TRBJ1-1	SVPGIGSTMNTEAF
TRBV11-2	TRBJ2-3	ASSYDPPTDTQY
TRBV6-5	TRBJ1-5	AGGADSNQPQH
TRBV11-1	TRBJ2-5	ASSPHWQIQETQY
TRBV28	TRBJ2-5	ASSLFTGETQY
TRBV28	NA	ASSHGYEQY
TRBV27	TRBJ1-1	ASSLFGEGITEAF
TRBV29-1	NA	SVEYLEGSYEQY
TRBV7-8	TRBJ1-5	ASSLGGTGDQPQH
TRBV29-1	TRBJ2-2	SAIGSGGRFTGELF
TRBV27	TRBJ2-2	ASGQEFAGELF
TRBV5-6	TRBJ2-7	ASSLGTIVSYEQY
TRBV6-1	TRBJ2-7	ASSPRDVSYEQY
TRBV27	TRBJ2-3	ASSLLGDTQY
TRBV27	TRBJ2-7	AALIDRMRYEQY
TRBV7-9	TRBJ2-7	ASSFVGEAYEQY
TRBV7-2	TRBJ1-1	ASSLGRTEAF
TRBV11-2	TRBJ1-5	AGSPGANQPQH
TRBV18	TRBJ2-4	ASSWVAKNIQY
TRBV4-2	TRBJ1-3	ASSQVESGNTIY
TRBV28	TRBJ2-7	ASSRGGEQY
TRBV4-2	TRBJ1-2	ASSQEGRAPYGYT
TRBV27	TRBJ1-4	ASSLSGSGEKLF
TRBV27	TRBJ2-1	ASSPRTSGNSEQF
TRBV9	TRBJ2-7	ASSGGLAGFYEQY
TRBV10-1	TRBJ1-1	ASRMRQGTEAF
TRBV29-1	TRBJ2-5	SVGRGGETQY
TRBV7-9	TRBJ2-3	ASSSQMGLWADTQY
TRBV6-5	TRBJ2-7	ASSYRRGRYEQY
TRBV14	TRBJ1-3	ASSQRQPSSGNTIY
TRBV27	TRBJ2-3	ASSIQGLVGGSTDTQY
TRBV12-5	TRBJ2-7	ASGLPRDHSYEQY
TRBV18	TRBJ2-7	ASSPRQSSYEQY
TRBV19	TRBJ2-7	ASSIVAGAYEQY
TRBV5-8	TRBJ2-1	ARESWGYNEQF